Below, 16 T cell receptor beta chains from the same sample are listed, as sequenced in a study of blood T cell repertoires in COVID-19. TCRdb's table, derived via immunoSEQ multiplex PCR, lists solely in-frame clones and lacks some. The data contain more than 200,000 clones, 84% of them singletons. The sample was peripheral blood. All receptors derive from a man aged 45-65 years with active or convalescent COVID-19.

This chain joins TRBV7-8 and TRBJ2-5; 10 bases align to TRBD1. This CDR3 spans 16 amino acids. Germline-derived CDR1 and CDR2 are SGHVS and FQNEAQ. J gave up 2 bases and V 6 bases, and 9 bases lay outside the gene matches. The CDR3: CASRFRDRGGQETQYF. CDR3 DNA sequence: TGTGCCAGCAGATTCCGGGACAGGGGAGGTCAAGAGACCCAGTACTTC.

This chain joins TRBV7-2 and TRBJ1-2; D uncertain. Trimming shortened V by 2 bases and J by 3 bases, and 10 bases separated the two germline ends. The CDR3 runs 14 residues. Germline CDR1 is SGHTA and CDR2 is FQGNSA. CDR3 residues: CASSLSVGDYGYTF. The DNA of the CDR3 is TGTGCCAGCAGCTTATCTGTGGGAGACTATGGCTACACCTTC.

The chain joins TRBV19 to TRBJ1-5; no clear D gene. CDR1 and CDR2 (germline): LNHDA, SQIVND (reference sequence). This CDR3 spans 16 amino acids. The V and J ends lost 0 bases and 2 bases respectively, with 11 bases between them. The CDR3 protein is CASSIDVSPRNQPQHF. As DNA, the CDR3 is TGTGCCAGTAGTATAGATGTTAGCCCGCGCAATCAGCCCCAGCATTTT.

The CDR3 protein is CATSEQAGRWTGELFF. The CDR3 DNA reads TGTGCCACCAGTGAGCAAGCAGGTCGTTGGACCGGGGAGCTGTTTTTT. The chain uses TRBV24-1 and TRBJ2-2; no definite D call. Germline-derived CDR1 and CDR2 are KGHDR and SFDVKD. With 4 bases removed from V and 5 bases from J, the gap between germline ends came to 16 bases. This CDR3 comprises 16 residues.

The CDR3 is CASSQDRRGHSYNEQFF. CDR3 sequence (DNA): TGCGCCAGCAGCCAAGATAGGCGGGGCCACTCCTACAATGAGCAGTTCTTC. This chain links TRBV4-1 with TRBJ2-1; TRBD2 is a possible D gene (6 bases). The CDR3 covers 17 residues. Trimming removed 0 bases at V and 0 bases at J, with 12 bases between. In germline, CDR1 is MGHRA, CDR2 YSYEKL.

The genes are TRBV16 and TRBJ2-3; a possible D gene is TRBD2 (7 bases). The germline V and J ends were trimmed by 2 bases and 1 base, with 13 bases remaining between them. The germline CDR1 and CDR2 sequences are KGHSY and FQNENV. The CDR3 contains 16 residues. CDR3 protein: CASSQGPGGGTDTQYF. CDR3 nucleotide sequence: TGTGCCAGCAGCCAAGGCCCGGGGGGCGGCACAGATACGCAGTATTTT.

This clone was detected a few times. The chain links TRBV21-1 to TRBJ2-7; TRBD1, the D gene given by the table, was not confirmed from the DNA. TRBV21-1 is designated a pseudogene. The CDR3 extends over 15 amino acids. The CDR3 coding sequence is TGTGCCAGCAGCAAATACAGGAAAGGACGGTACGAGCAGTACTTC. Amino acid sequence: CASSKYRKGRYEQYF.

The V call is TRBV6-6, the J call TRBJ1-6; D is uncertain. The CDR3 is made up of 15 amino acids. V shed 0 bases and J shed 0 bases, with 3 bases lying between them. Germline V gene lookup returns CDR1 MNHNY and CDR2 SVGAGI (reference sequence). As DNA, the CDR3 is TGTGCCAGCAGTTACTCCAGCTCCTATAATTCACCCCTCCACTTT. Translation: CASSYSSSYNSPLHF.

V usage is TRBV28 and J usage is TRBJ2-1, with D perhaps TRBD2 (5 bases). Germline CDR1 and CDR2: MDHEN and SYDVKM. The CDR3 is 12 residues long. Trimming pared 5 bases from V and 9 bases from J, leaving 11 bases between. The CDR3 sequence: CASSPLAGEQFF. CDR3 nucleotide sequence: TGTGCCAGCAGTCCCCTAGCTGGTGAGCAGTTCTTC.

V usage is TRBV19 and J usage is TRBJ2-5; 7 positions match TRBD1. The trim removed 5 bases at V and 10 bases at J, leaving 16 bases unmatched. Looked up from germline, CDR1 is LNHDA and CDR2 is SQIVND (reference sequence). This CDR3 contains 15 residues. CDR3 DNA: TGTGCCAGTAGTGCCGGGACAGCTACATTCATAGGCCAGTACTTC. Protein sequence: CASSAGTATFIGQYF.

The chain carries TRBV29-1 and TRBJ2-1; 8 bases are a match to TRBD2. Germline assignment: CDR1 SQVTM and CDR2 ANQGSEA. The CDR3 contains 12 residues. V was clipped by 7 bases and J by 6 bases; unmatched bases: 5. The CDR3 here is CSAQTSVNEQFF. In DNA, the CDR3 is TGCAGCGCCCAGACTAGCGTCAATGAGCAGTTCTTC.

The rearrangement uses TRBV15 and TRBJ1-1; no reliable D call. The ends were cut back, 2 bases at V and 4 bases at J, with 20 bases in the middle. CDR1 and CDR2 (germline): LNHNV, YYDKDF (reference sequence). The CDR3 totals 17 residues. Written as DNA, the CDR3 is TGTGCCACCAGCAGACCCACCGGTCCCCCCGGGATCACTGAAGCTTTCTTT. It encodes CATSRPTGPPGITEAFF.

The chain has TRBV6-5 and TRBJ1-5; 8 bases are a match to TRBD1. This CDR3 has 15 amino acids. Germline-derived CDR1 and CDR2 are MNHEY and SVGAGI. The junction had 2 bases not matched to a gene; V was cut back by 4 bases and J by 0 bases. The CDR3 loop reads CASSFQGASNQPQHF. CDR3 in DNA: TGTGCCAGCAGTTTCCAGGGGGCTAGCAATCAGCCCCAGCATTTT.

The J gene is TRBJ1-3, the V gene TRBV2; D is perhaps TRBD1 (6 bases). The CDR3 length is 15 residues. The germline gives CDR1 SNHLY, CDR2 FYNNEI. V was trimmed by 4 bases and J by 2 bases, leaving 12 bases between them. As DNA, the CDR3 is TGTGCCAGCAGTGCGGGACAAGGTCCTGGAAACACCATATATTTT. Translated, it gives CASSAGQGPGNTIYF.

The sample holds a few counts of this clone. The V gene is TRBV2, the J gene TRBJ1-2; possibly TRBD1 for D (6 bases). The CDR3 covers 13 residues. Germline lookup yields CDR1 SNHLY and CDR2 FYNNEI. Between the trimmed V and J ends, which lost 6 bases and 8 bases, there was a span of 16 bases. CDR3 nucleotide sequence: TGTGCCAGCAGCCAGGGACACGCAGGGGGCTACACCTTC. Residues: CASSQGHAGGYTF.

The chain is built from TRBV6-1 and TRBJ2-6, with a possible D match to TRBD1 (6 bases). The V and J ends lost 2 bases and 1 base respectively, with 6 bases between them. The germline CDR1 and CDR2 sequences are MNHNS and SASEGT. The CDR3 contains 15 residues. CDR3 sequence (DNA): TGTGCCAGCAGTGAACAGGGGTCTGGGGCCAACGTCCTGACTTTC. It is translated as CASSEQGSGANVLTF.